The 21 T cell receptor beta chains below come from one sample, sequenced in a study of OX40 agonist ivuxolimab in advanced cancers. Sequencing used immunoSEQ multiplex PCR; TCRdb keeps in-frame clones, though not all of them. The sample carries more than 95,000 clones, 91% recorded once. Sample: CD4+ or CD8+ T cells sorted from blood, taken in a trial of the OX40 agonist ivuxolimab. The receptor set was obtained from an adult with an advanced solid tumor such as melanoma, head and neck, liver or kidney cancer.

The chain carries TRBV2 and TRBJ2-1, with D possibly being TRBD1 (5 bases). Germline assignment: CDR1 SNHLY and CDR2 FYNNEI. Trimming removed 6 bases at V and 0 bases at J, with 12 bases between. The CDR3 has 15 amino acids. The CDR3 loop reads CASSGQLSSYNEQFF. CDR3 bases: TGTGCCAGCAGCGGACAACTGAGCTCCTACAATGAGCAGTTCTTC.

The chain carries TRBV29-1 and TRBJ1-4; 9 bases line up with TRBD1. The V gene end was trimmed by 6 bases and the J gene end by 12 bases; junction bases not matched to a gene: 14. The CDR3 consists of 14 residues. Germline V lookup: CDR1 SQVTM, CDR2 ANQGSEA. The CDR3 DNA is TGCAGCGTCCAGGGACAGGGCCCCCCAATGGAACTGTTTTTT. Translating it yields CSVQGQGPPMELFF.

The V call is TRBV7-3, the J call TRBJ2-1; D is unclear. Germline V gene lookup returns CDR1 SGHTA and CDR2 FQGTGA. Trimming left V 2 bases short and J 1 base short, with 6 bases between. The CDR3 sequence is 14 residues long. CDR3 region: CASSLYGSYNEQFF. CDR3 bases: TGTGCCAGCAGCTTATACGGTTCCTACAATGAGCAGTTCTTC.

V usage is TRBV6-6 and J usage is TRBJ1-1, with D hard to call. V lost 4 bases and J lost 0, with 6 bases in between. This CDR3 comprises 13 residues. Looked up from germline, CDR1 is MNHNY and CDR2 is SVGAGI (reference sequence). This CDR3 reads CASSSTLNTEAFF. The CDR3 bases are TGTGCCAGCAGTTCCACACTGAACACTGAAGCTTTCTTT.

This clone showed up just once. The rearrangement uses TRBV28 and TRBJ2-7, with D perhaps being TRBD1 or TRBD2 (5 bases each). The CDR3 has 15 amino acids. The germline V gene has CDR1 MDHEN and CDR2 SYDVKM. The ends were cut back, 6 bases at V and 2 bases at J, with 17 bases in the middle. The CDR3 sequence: CASRPLVRGAYEQYF. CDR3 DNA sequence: TGTGCCAGCAGACCTCTGGTGAGGGGTGCCTACGAGCAGTACTTC. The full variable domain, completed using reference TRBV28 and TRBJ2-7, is DVKVTQSSRYLVKRTGEKVFLECVQDMDHENMFWYRQDPGLGLRLIYFSYDVKMKEKGDIPEGYSVSREKKERFSLILESASTNQTSMYLCASRPLVRGAYEQYFGPGTRLTVT.

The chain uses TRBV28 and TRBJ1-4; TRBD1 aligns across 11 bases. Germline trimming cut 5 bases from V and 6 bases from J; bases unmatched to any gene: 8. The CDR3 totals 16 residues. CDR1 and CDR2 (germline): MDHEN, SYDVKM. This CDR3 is CASSPTLGQGDEKLFF. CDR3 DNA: TGTGCCAGCAGTCCCACCCTGGGACAGGGGGATGAAAAACTGTTTTTT. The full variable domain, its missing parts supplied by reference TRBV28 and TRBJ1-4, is DVKVTQSSRYLVKRTGEKVFLECVQDMDHENMFWYRQDPGLGLRLIYFSYDVKMKEKGDIPEGYSVSREKKERFSLILESASTNQTSMYLCASSPTLGQGDEKLFFGSGTQLSVL.

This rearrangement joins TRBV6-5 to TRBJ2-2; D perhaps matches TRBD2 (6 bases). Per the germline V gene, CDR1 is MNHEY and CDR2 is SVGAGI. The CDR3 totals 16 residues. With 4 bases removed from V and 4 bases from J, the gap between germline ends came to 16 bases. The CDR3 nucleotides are TGTGCCAGCAGTTCACAGGAGGGTACCTTCACCGGGGAGCTGTTTTTT. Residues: CASSSQEGTFTGELFF.

The CDR3 DNA is TGTGCCAGCAGCCAAACTCTCTTCGCGGGATGGGGCGAAGATACGCAGTATTTT. Amino acids: CASSQTLFAGWGEDTQYF. This sequence joins TRBV14 and TRBJ2-3, with a weak D call TRBD2 (6 bases). CDR1 SGHDN and CDR2 FVKESK come from the germline V gene. This CDR3 is built from 18 residues. V dropped 2 bases and J dropped 5 bases, with 23 bases sitting between them.

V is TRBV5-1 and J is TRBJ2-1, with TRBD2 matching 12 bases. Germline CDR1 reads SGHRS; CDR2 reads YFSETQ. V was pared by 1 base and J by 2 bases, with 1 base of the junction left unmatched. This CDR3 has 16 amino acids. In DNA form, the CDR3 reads TGCGCCAGCAGCTTGCCTAGCGGGGGGGCCTACAATGAGCAGTTCTTC. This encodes CASSLPSGGAYNEQFF.

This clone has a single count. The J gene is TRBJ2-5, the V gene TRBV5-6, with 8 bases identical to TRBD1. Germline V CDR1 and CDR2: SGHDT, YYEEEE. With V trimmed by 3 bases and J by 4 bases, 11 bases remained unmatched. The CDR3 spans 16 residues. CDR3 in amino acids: CASSYLPGTGGETQYF. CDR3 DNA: TGTGCCAGCAGCTACCTACCCGGGACAGGCGGAGAGACCCAGTACTTC.

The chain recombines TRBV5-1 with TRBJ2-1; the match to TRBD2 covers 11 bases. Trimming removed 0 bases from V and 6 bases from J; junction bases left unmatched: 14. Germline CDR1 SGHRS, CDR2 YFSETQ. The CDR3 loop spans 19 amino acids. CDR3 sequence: CASSLAPSGRTRGGNEQFF. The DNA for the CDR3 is TGCGCCAGCAGCTTGGCCCCTAGCGGGAGGACCCGGGGGGGCAATGAGCAGTTCTTC.

The CDR3 coding sequence is TGCAGCGTTGAACTAGCGGGAGTTCCGGCAGATACGCAGTATTTT. It encodes CSVELAGVPADTQYF. J is TRBJ2-3 and V is TRBV29-1; 10 bases line up with TRBD2. This CDR3 has 15 residues. Per the germline V gene, CDR1 is SQVTM and CDR2 is ANQGSEA. J was trimmed by 4 bases and V by 2 bases; bases with no gene match: 6.

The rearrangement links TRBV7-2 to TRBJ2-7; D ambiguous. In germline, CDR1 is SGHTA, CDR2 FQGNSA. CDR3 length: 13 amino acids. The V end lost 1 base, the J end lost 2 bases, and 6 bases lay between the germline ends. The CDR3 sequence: CASSLGSAYEQYF. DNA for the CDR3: TGTGCCAGCAGCTTAGGATCGGCCTACGAGCAGTACTTC.

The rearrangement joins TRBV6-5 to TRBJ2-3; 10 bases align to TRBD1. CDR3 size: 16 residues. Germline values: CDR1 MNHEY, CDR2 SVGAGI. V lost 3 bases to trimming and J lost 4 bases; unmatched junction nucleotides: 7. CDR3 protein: CASSYQGQGFADTQYF. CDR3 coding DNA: TGTGCCAGCAGTTATCAGGGACAGGGGTTCGCAGATACGCAGTATTTT.

The CDR3 loop reads CASSSTGTGIHEQYF. The CDR3 region has the DNA TGTGCCAGCAGCTCGACCGGGACAGGGATCCACGAGCAGTACTTC. This sequence joins TRBV6-1 and TRBJ2-7; 9 bases match TRBD1. The CDR3 has 15 amino acids. With 6 bases clipped from V and 5 bases from J, the junction kept 11 bases outside the gene matches. The germline V gene encodes CDR1 MNHNS and CDR2 SASEGT.

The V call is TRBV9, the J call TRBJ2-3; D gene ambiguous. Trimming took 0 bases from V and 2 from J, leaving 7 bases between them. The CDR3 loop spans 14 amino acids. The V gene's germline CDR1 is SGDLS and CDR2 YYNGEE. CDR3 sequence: CASSVAPLTDTQYF. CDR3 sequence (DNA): TGTGCCAGCAGCGTAGCTCCCCTCACAGATACGCAGTATTTT.

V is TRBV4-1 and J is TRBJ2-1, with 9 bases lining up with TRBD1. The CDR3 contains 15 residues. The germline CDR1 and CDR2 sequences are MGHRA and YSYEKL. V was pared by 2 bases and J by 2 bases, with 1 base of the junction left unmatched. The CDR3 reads CASSQRTGAYNEQFF. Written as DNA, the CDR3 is TGCGCCAGCAGCCAACGGACAGGGGCCTACAATGAGCAGTTCTTC.

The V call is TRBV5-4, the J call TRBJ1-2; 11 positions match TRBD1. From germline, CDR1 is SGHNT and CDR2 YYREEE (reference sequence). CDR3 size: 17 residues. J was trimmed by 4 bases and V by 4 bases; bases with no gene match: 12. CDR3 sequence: CASSPMTRTGGSYGYTF. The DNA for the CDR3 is TGTGCCAGCAGCCCGATGACCAGGACAGGGGGCTCCTATGGCTACACCTTC.

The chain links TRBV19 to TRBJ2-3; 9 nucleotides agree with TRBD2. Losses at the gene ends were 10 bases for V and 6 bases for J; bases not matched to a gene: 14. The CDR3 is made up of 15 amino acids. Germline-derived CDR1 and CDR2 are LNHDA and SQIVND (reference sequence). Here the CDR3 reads CATSAPREGGDTQYF. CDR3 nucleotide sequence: TGTGCCACATCCGCTCCGCGGGAGGGCGGGGATACGCAGTATTTT. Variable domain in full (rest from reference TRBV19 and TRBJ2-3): DGGITQSPKYLFRKEGQNVTLSCEQNLNHDAMYWYRQDPGQGLRLIYYSQIVNDFQKGDIAEGYSVSREKKESFPLTVTSAQKNPTAFYLCATSAPREGGDTQYFGPGTRLTVL.

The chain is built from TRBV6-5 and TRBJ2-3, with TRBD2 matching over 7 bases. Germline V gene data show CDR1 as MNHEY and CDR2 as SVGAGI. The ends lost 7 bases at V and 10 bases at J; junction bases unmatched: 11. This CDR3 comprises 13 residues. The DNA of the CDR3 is TGTGCCAGCACCAGGGAGGGCCTTTCGGCGCAGTATTTT. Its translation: CASTREGLSAQYF.

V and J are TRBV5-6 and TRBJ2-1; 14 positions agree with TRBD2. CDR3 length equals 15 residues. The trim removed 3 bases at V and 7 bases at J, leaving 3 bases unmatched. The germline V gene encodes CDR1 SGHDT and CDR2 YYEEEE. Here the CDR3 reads CASSSGLAGGNEQFF. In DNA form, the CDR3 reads TGTGCCAGCAGCTCCGGACTAGCGGGAGGAAATGAGCAGTTCTTC.